The TCR beta chain under discussion was sequenced for a study of blood T cells in healthy people across ages (dated by TCRdb to the mid-2010s). For context, the study as a whole: In model experiments, template switching captured roughly one uniquely barcoded TCR beta cDNA molecule for every two T cells. The donors were split into four age groups: young (average roughly 15 years), middle-aged (more than 35), aged (roughly 60) and long-lived (more than 80). The study measured age-related changes in TCR beta repertoire diversity using deep sequencing normalized with unique cDNA molecular identifiers. For two donors (one aged 18 to 30 and one aged 80 or older), the study analyzed two additional independent replicas of 1 million unique cDNA reads from the same blood draw. Here is what the overall study found, with its caveats: Because profiling used bulk unsorted PBMCs, naive and antigen-experienced compartments could not be compared conclusively. A strong correlation was found between observed TCR beta diversity and the percentage of naive T cells measured by flow cytometry. As age increased, observed TCR beta diversity per million T cells dropped in a roughly linear way, and a significant reduction was already evident by age 40. The long-lived group showed more naive CD4+ T cells, fewer expanded clones and increased TCR diversity than the aged group, suggesting age selection. Estimates of total diversity based on one million sequenced T cells were regarded as lower bounds and as underestimates. The CMV infection status of donors was not known, potentially confounding age-related changes in expanded clonotypes.

Systemically healthy Caucasian individuals from Russia, 39 in total and aged roughly 6 to 95 years, were included as donors. About 9.8 milliliters of peripheral blood were drawn from each donor into EDTA-treated Vacutainer tubes. Ficoll-Paque density-gradient centrifugation was used to isolate PBMCs, with at least 6.5 million per sample. Total RNA, at least 5 micrograms per sample, was extracted from PBMCs with Trizol reagent. For every donor, flow cytometry on a PBMC aliquot measured the percentage of naive CD45RAhigh/CD27high T cells. Comment on this clonotype: Which antigen it targets is not known. Base qualities are not at hand, and no much larger clone is one base apart.

The cysteine opens and the phenylalanine closes a CDR3 of 16 amino acids. The sequence is cut down to CDR3 DNA, 48 bases in frame from base 1. V is shortened by 4 bases, J by 4 bases, and the region joining them spans 16 bases. CDR1 and CDR2 are read off the germline V gene as LGHNA and YNFKEQ. Libraries were made using 5' RACE. The sequencer listed for this sample is Illumina HiSeq 2500. The second PCR ran for roughly 7 to 12 cycles and used a J-beta primer mix along with a sample-barcoded 5' primer. A unique molecular identifier was introduced onto each TCR beta cDNA molecule by a template-switch 5' adaptor carrying 12 random nucleotides. Each sample yielded at least 2.5 million CDR3-containing paired-end reads. First-strand cDNA was synthesized from all RNA with the Mint cDNA synthesis kit, primed by a TRBC-specific oligonucleotide. Following uracil-DNA glycosylase treatment, a first 18-cycle PCR with universal primers M1SS and BC2_uni_R was performed on all cDNA. The original methods were these. For normalization, 1 million high-quality reads, each with a distinct molecular identifier, were randomly selected from each sample. Reads sharing molecular identifiers were discarded rather than binned into consensus sequences. MiTCR, set to a Q25 quality threshold and the strictest error-elimination algorithm, was used for CDR3 identification, clonotype clustering and error correction. A nonparametric unseen species model with Euler transformation was used to estimate lower-bound total TCR beta diversity. TCRdb redid the processing of the public reads, applying fastp at Q25 and MiXCR, and retained in-frame beta chains. Each record represents a unique CDR3 protein, reported with the most common genes and DNA among its rows. The V and J calls come from TCRdb's annotation, not from the publication. Present in this sample are some 930,000 distinct CDR3 sequences, 29% of which were seen just once. Roughly a tenth of the sample belongs to the ten largest clones.

This sample also belongs to another study, concerning T cells of mothers and their children. The second paper states: The donors were nine systemically healthy Caucasian individuals, made up of three mothers and their six children. cDNA synthesis used all of the extracted RNA, with around 1.4 ug of RNA in each 15 ul reaction. Sample barcodes and 2-4 random nucleotides were added via the M1S primer in the second PCR. Over 9 million TCR beta CDR3 reads came from each mother, compared with around 3 million reads from each child. In both related and unrelated pairs, thymic selection shapes the output of TCR recombination in a similar way, with inherited differences having only a minor effect. Normalized repertoire overlap in related mother-child pairs was always slightly higher than in unrelated mother-child pairs, but the difference was never significant. No persistent microchimeric T cell clones were detected, at a sensitivity of around 97 clones per million clonotypes. Deep NGS was used in the study to compare the TCR beta repertoires of mothers and children and to look for features that separate related mother-child pairs from unrelated individuals. The mean age was around 42 +/- 4 years for the mothers and approximately 11 +/- 4 years for the children. After adapter ligation with NEBNext reagents, the libraries were sequenced on Illumina HiSeq 2000 with 100+100 nt paired-end reads. Mother and child libraries were prepared a month apart and sequenced in separate runs to prevent cross-contamination. Each donor had between about 450,000 and 2,100,000 distinct TCR beta clonotypes identified. Naive TCR beta clonotypes were estimated from low-frequency clonotypes matched to each donor's FACS-determined naive share, without sorting.

The sequence derives from a woman between 35 and 50 years old in good health. The chain joins TRBV4-2 to TRBJ1-4; a tentative D match to TRBD1 spans 6 bases. Sample: blood. The DNA sequence is TGTGCCAGCAGCCCCAGGGGAGGGGGAAATAATGAAAAACTGTTTTTT. This sequence encodes CASSPRGGGNNEKLFF.